This T cell receptor beta chain was captured in a study of T cell responses to AZD1222 COVID-19 vaccine. CDR3 length: 16 amino acids. Trimming left V 7 bases short and J 7 bases short, with 23 bases between. Germline V gene sequence: CDR1 WNHNN, CDR2 SYGVQD (reference sequence). This table comes from immunoSEQ multiplex PCR, and its TCRdb copy is limited to in-frame clones, with some not included. The sample holds 40,000 to 60,000 clones, 80% to 90% seen once. The source is an adult who received the AZD1222 COVID-19 vaccine. The V call is TRBV10-1, the J call TRBJ2-1, with D unresolved. Specimen: peripheral blood, collected 28 days after the second AZD1222 dose. For the CDR3, the DNA is TGCGCCAGCACGCATCGTGCCCGGAGAGAAGCTAATGAGCAGTTCTTC. This translates into CASTHRARREANEQFF.